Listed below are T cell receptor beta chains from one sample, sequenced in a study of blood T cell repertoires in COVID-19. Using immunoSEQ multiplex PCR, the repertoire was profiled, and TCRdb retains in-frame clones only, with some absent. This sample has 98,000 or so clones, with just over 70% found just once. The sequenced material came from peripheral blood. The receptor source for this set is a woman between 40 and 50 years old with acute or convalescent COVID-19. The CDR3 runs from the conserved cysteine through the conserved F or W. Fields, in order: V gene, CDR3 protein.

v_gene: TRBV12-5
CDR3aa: CASGLGQGLDEQYF

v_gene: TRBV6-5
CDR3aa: CASSYRGGLPGYTF

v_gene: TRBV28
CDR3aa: CASSSRTGGGYEQYF

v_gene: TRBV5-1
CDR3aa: CASSLEAGTYGYTF

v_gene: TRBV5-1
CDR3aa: CASSLGQSNSPLHF

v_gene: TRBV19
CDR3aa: CASSIAGAASGTDTQYF

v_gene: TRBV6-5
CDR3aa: CASSYRGRAGELFF

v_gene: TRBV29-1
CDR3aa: CSGEGRGRRYF

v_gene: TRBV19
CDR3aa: CASSSTGSHTDTQYF

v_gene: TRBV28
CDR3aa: CASSRDRGVGTEAFF

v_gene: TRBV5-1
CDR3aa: CASSFGTEGTGELFF

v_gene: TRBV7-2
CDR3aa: CASRKLAGAYEQYF

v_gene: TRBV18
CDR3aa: CASSPPGNRDTGELFF

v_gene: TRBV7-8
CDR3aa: CASSPLRGKLRAEDEKLFF

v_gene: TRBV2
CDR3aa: CASSEGGLSQPQHF

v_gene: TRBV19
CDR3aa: CASSPGTGANVLTF

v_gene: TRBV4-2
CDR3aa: CASSQDASGGADTQYF

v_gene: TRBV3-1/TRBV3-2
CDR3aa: CASSDRENSPLHF

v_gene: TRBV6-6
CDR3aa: CASGGTGSTEAFF

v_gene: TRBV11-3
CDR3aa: CASSLDSSTGELFF

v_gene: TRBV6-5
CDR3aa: CASSYGQNTEAFF

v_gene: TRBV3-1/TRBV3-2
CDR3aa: CASSPRTLAYEQYF

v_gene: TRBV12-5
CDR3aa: CASGLVGPHNEKLFF

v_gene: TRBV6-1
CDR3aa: CASSEIGHTDTQYF

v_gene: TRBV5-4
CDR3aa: CASSFDSPSGANVLTF

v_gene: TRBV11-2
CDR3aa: CASSFNRDTGELFF